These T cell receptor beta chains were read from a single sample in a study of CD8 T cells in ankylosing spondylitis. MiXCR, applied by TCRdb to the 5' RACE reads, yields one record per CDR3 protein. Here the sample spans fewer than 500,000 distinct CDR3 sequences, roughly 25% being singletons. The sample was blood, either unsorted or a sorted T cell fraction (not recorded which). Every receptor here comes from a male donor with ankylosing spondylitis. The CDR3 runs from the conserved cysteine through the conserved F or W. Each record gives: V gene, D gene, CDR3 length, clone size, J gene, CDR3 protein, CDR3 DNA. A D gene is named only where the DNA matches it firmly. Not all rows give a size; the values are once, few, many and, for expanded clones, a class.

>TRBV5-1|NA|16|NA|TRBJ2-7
CASSLTGAGPSYEQYF
TGCGCCAGCAGCTTGACGGGGGCAGGGCCCTCCTACGAGCAGTACTTC
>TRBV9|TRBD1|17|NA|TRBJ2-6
CASSLRTGASGANVLTF
TGTGCCAGCAGCTTACGGACAGGGGCCTCTGGGGCCAACGTCCTGACTTTC
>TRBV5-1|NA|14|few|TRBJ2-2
CASSRMVEGGELFF
TGCGCCAGCAGCAGAATGGTAGAAGGAGGGGAGCTGTTTTTT
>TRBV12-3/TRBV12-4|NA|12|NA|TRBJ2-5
CASSQYPETQYF
TGTGCCAGCAGCCAGTACCCGGAGACCCAGTACTTC
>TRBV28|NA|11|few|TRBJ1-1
CASSIGTEAFF
TGTGCCAGCAGTATCGGGACAGAAGCTTTCTTT
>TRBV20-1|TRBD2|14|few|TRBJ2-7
CSAQTSRGTYEQYF
TGCAGTGCGCAGACTAGCCGGGGCACCTACGAGCAGTACTTC
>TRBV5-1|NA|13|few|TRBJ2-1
CASSYRRGNEQFF
TGCGCCAGCAGCTACCGGAGGGGGAATGAGCAGTTCTTC
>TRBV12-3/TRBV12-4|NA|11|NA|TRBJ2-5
CASSRGPTQYF
TGTGCCAGCAGCCGTGGTCCGACCCAGTACTTC
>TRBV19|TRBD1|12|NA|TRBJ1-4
CASGQGREKLFF
TGTGCCAGTGGACAGGGGCGTGAAAAACTGTTTTTT
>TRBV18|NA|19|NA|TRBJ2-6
CASSPGPGRNPSGANVLTF
TGTGCCAGCTCACCCGGGCCCGGCAGGAACCCCTCTGGGGCCAACGTCCTGACTTTC
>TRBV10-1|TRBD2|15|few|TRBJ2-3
CASSDGAGETDTQYF
TGCGCCAGCTCAGACGGAGCGGGAGAAACAGATACGCAGTATTTT
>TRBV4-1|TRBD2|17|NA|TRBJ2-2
CASSQDLAGDHTGELFF
TGCGCCAGCAGCCAAGATCTGGCGGGAGACCACACCGGGGAGCTGTTTTTT
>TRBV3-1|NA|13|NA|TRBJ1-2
CASSLGGRDGYTF
TGTGCCAGCAGCCTAGGGGGTAGGGATGGCTACACCTTC
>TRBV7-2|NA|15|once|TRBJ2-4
CASSFYRVTKNIQYF
TGTGCCAGCAGCTTCTACAGGGTGACCAAAAACATTCAGTACTTC
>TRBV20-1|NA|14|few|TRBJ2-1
CSARDAFSYNEQFF
TGCAGTGCTAGAGATGCATTTTCCTACAATGAGCAGTTCTTC
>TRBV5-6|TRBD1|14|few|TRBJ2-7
CASSFGTVSYEQYF
TGTGCCAGCAGCTTCGGGACAGTATCCTACGAGCAGTACTTC